This section outlines one T cell receptor (beta chain) sequence together with its context. Its antigen is unidentified. The data were obtained in a study of cytomegalovirus exposure and HLA in healthy donors. For the study at large: HLA-typed donors were the source of roughly 85 million unique TCRs held in an early data release. Study-level findings and limits: CMV serostatus was the sole immune exposure data available. Listed as cytomegalovirus-associated were around 160 TCR beta chains. The HLA-A and HLA-B alleles of most subjects were reportedly predicted accurately from TCR beta sequences.

The PCR was carried out with 60 Vbeta primers and 13 Jbeta primers. The data were produced by immunoSEQ multiplex PCR, yet TCRdb's version contains in-frame clones alone and is incomplete. The repertoire has some 150,000 clones, roughly 9% of them found once; the top ten carry roughly 6.4%. The source material was PBMCs. The sequence came from a woman in her thirties or forties in good health and CMV-seropositive.

The CDR3 spells CASLLAGGNYNEQFF. The CDR3 region has the DNA TGTGCCAGCCTCCTAGCGGGGGGCAATTACAATGAGCAGTTCTTC. V gene TRBV13 combines with J gene TRBJ2-1; 11 bases fit TRBD2. The CDR3 totals 15 residues. Germline values: CDR1 PRHDT, CDR2 FYEKMQ (reference sequence). Trimming took 8 bases from V and 4 from J; bases not matched to a gene: 7.